One TCR beta chain is described in this entry. Which antigen it targets is not known. Base qualities are not at hand, and no much larger clone is one base apart. This sample was taken from a study of blood T cell repertoires in COVID-19 (dated by TCRdb to about 2020). Regarding the research as a whole: The collaborator samples originated in the United States, Italy and Spain and spanned the acute and convalescent phases of COVID-19. The prospective study material was composed of cDNA or gDNA derived from T cells, B-cell-depleted T cells, or PBMCs. Subjects who had been exposed to COVID-19, were actively infected with it, or had recovered from it provided the deeply sampled blood TCRbeta repertoires that made up the dataset. The repertoires were released in a freely available public database intended as a resource for research on the immune response to SARS-CoV-2. The samples were drawn from the first 160 participants of the ongoing ImmuneRACE study and from 950 to 1,500 subjects provided by 6 global collaborators. The sample metadata nearly always contained a de-identified subject ID, COVID-19 status, age in years and sex. Where available, HLA class I and class II types were taken from metadata supplied by the sample provider and were not determined by assay-based typing. The research as a whole found: How much clinical and demographic metadata was included differed by source and by participant, and the metadata was provided uncurated.

Enrolling through a virtual design, the prospective study's participants ranged in age from roughly 18 to 89 years and lived across roughly 23 United States geographic areas. In the prospective study, cohorts were assigned on the basis of participant-reported clinical history obtained from a screening survey and a study questionnaire. Recovered participants in ImmuneRACE Cohort 3 were defined by two consecutive negative NP/OP PCR tests, clearance by a healthcare professional, or resolution of symptoms. Mobile phlebotomists in the prospective study collected whole blood, serum and a nasopharyngeal or oropharyngeal swab from every participant. Prospective study participants could optionally give additional blood draws and questionnaires over a 2-month period. Blood samples from the prospective study were shipped frozen or at room temperature prior to DNA extraction. TCRbeta CDR3 regions were amplified from genomic DNA by means of the immunoSEQ Assay, a bias-controlled multiplex PCR. Under the source paper's analysis protocol: Nucleated cell counts per sample were estimated from amplification of reference gene primers within the assay. To quantify the absolute abundance of each unique TCRbeta CDR3 rearrangement, sequence reads were collapsed and filtered. Productive Simpson clonality was computed per sample as the square root of Simpson's diversity index over productive rearrangements. TCRdb took over this immuneACCESS table, retaining in-frame rearrangements with V and J assigned. Such tables are incomplete; in checked studies, under half of the missing clones stem from an unresolved V gene, and the remainder is unexplained. V and J calls and clone size come straight from that table; D and trimming were deduced from the DNA. The sample yields fewer than 400,000 clones; under 95% were counted once. The top ten hold 15% to 20% of the sample.

Sequences MNHEY (CDR1) and SMNVEV (CDR2) are obtained from the germline V gene (reference sequence). The CDR3 goes from the cysteine to the phenylalanine over 16 residues. CDR3 DNA is the only sequence kept; it has 48 bases, read in frame from the first base. From V the trimming removes 2 bases and from J it removes 4 bases, while the gene matches leave 8 bases of the junction unaccounted for. Sequenced sample: PBMCs or T cells enriched from blood (not recorded which). The V gene is TRBV27 and the J gene is TRBJ1-1, with 9 middle bases fitting TRBD1. The clonotype originates from a woman younger than 45 who had recovered from COVID-19. The CDR3 loop reads CASSLTEDRGVTEAFF. The DNA is as follows: TGTGCCAGCAGTTTAACGGAAGACAGGGGGGTCACTGAAGCTTTCTTT.